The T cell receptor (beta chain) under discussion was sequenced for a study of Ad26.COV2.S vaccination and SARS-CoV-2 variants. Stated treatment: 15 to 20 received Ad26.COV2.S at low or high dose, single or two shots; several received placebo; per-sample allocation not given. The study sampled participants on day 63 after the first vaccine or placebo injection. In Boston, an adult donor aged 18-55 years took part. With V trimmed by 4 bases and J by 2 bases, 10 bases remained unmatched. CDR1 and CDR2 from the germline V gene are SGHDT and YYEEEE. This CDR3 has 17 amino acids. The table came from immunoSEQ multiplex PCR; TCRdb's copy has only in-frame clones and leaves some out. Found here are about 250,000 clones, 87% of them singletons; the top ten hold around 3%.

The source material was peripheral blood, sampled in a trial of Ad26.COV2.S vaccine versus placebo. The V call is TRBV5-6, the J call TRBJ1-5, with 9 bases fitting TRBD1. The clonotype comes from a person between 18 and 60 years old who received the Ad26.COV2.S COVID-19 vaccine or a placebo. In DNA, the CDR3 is TGTGCCAGCAGCACCTGGACAGGGGAAGGGGGCAATCAGCCCCAGCATTTT. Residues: CASSTWTGEGGNQPQHF.